A selection of T cell receptor beta chains follows, all from one sample in a study of blood T cell repertoires in COVID-19. The assay was immunoSEQ multiplex PCR, and TCRdb's table has in-frame clones only and misses some. The table has about 86,000 clones, over 80% seen once. The material sequenced was peripheral blood. The source of these receptors is a man between 50 and 59 years old with acute or convalescent COVID-19. CDR3s include the opening cysteine and the closing phenylalanine or tryptophan. A D gene is named only where the DNA matches it firmly. Some rows mark clone size as missing; the rest say once, few, many or name a class of expanded clone.

D gene | J gene | clone size | V gene | CDR3 DNA | CDR3 protein
. | TRBJ1-4 | few | TRBV5-1 | TGCGCCAGCAGCATGACAGGACTTAATGAAAAACTGTTTTTT | CASSMTGLNEKLFF
. | TRBJ1-1 | . | TRBV10-1 | TGCGCCAGCAGCCCTGGACAGATGAACACTGAAGCTTTCTTT | CASSPGQMNTEAFF
. | TRBJ2-1 | . | TRBV10-3 | TGTGCCATCAGTGATCGGCAGGGGTTCTACAATGAGCAGTTCTTC | CAISDRQGFYNEQFF
. | TRBJ2-1 | . | TRBV6-1 | TGTGCCAGCAGTGAGGGGCAGGGGAGAGTGCAGTTCTTC | CASSEGQGRVQFF
. | TRBJ1-1 | . | TRBV14 | TGTGCCAGCAGCCAAACAGGGTTCACTGAAGCTTTCTTT | CASSQTGFTEAFF
. | TRBJ2-1 | . | TRBV7-2 | TGTGCCAGCAGCTTAGGTGAGGAGTCTGAGCAGTTCTTC | CASSLGEESEQFF
TRBD1 | TRBJ1-5 | . | TRBV6-5 | TGTGCCAGTTTGGGACAGGGAGATCAGCCCCAGCATTTT | CASLGQGDQPQHF
. | TRBJ2-1 | . | TRBV21-1 | TGTGCCAGCACAGGTCCCATAGTAAATGAGCAGTTCTTC | CASTGPIVNEQFF
. | TRBJ2-7 | . | TRBV10-3 | TGTGCCATCAGTGTCATGTCACAGGGAGCCTACGAGCAGTACTTC | CAISVMSQGAYEQYF
TRBD2 | TRBJ2-2 | few | TRBV18 | TGTGCCAGCTCACCACCGGGACTAGCGGGAGTCACCGGGGAGCTGTTTTTT | CASSPPGLAGVTGELFF
TRBD1 | TRBJ2-1 | . | TRBV2 | TGTGCCACCGGGATGGGGGCAGGGGGCGATGAGCAGTTCTTC | CATGMGAGGDEQFF
TRBD1 | TRBJ1-1 | . | TRBV25-1 | TGTGCCAGCAGTCGAGGACAGGGGAACACTGAAGCTTTCTTT | CASSRGQGNTEAFF
. | TRBJ1-2 | few | TRBV19 | TGTGCCAGTAGTATTGACAGCTATGGCTACACCTTC | CASSIDSYGYTF
TRBD1 | TRBJ2-1 | . | TRBV28 | TGTGCCAGCAGTCTTCCGACAGGGAACTACAATGAGCAGTTCTTC | CASSLPTGNYNEQFF
TRBD1 | TRBJ1-2 | once | TRBV5-4 | TGTGCCAGCAGCACAGGGGGTTTGTTACATGGCTACACCTTC | CASSTGGLLHGYTF
. | TRBJ1-1 | . | TRBV18 | TGTGCCAGCTCACCTCTCTACACTGAAGCTTTCTTT | CASSPLYTEAFF
. | TRBJ2-7 | . | TRBV28 | TGTGCCAGCGAGACGGCGGTCTCCTACGAGCAGTACTTC | CASETAVSYEQYF
TRBD1 | TRBJ1-2 | once | TRBV5-4 | TGTGCCAGCAGCGTAGGGGACAGGGGGCGCGAGGGTGGCTACACCTTC | CASSVGDRGREGGYTF